This T cell receptor (beta chain) came from a study of blood T cell repertoires in COVID-19 (dated by TCRdb to the early 2020s). Regarding the study in general: Collaborator samples came from the United States, Italy and Spain and covered acute and convalescent phases of COVID-19. The material from the prospective study consisted of cDNA or gDNA derived from T cells, B-cell-depleted T cells, or PBMCs. Subjects who had been exposed to COVID-19, were actively infected with it, or had recovered from it provided the deeply sampled blood TCRbeta repertoires that made up the dataset. The repertoires were made available in a free public database intended to serve as a resource for research on the immune response to SARS-CoV-2. The samples were drawn from two sources: the first 160 participants of the ongoing ImmuneRACE study, and about 1,300 subjects contributed by 6 global collaborators. Sample metadata almost always included a de-identified subject ID, COVID-19 status, age in years and sex. HLA class I and class II types, where available, came from metadata supplied by the sample provider rather than from assay-based typing.

Remarks on this clone: Its cognate antigen has yet to be identified. There are no base qualities to consult, and no much larger clone falls within one base.

The research as a whole found: The quantity of clinical and demographic metadata differed by source and by participant and was supplied without curation.

From the cysteine through the phenylalanine, the CDR3 covers 12 amino acids. The CDR3 DNA has 36 bases and is translated from base 1. Trimming removed 1 base from V and 5 bases from J, leaving 8 bases between the germline ends. Via the germline V gene (reference sequence), CDR1 is GTSNPN and CDR2 SVGIG. The immunoSEQ Assay, a bias-controlled multiplex PCR, was used to amplify TCRbeta CDR3 regions from genomic DNA. In the authors' own workflow: The number of nucleated cells in each sample was estimated by amplification of reference gene primers within the assay. Sequence reads were collapsed and filtered to measure the absolute abundance of every unique TCRbeta CDR3 rearrangement. For each sample, productive Simpson clonality was calculated as the square root of Simpson's diversity index across productive rearrangements. What TCRdb holds here is the immuneACCESS table cut down to in-frame rearrangements. Part of the clones is not present; checked against another copy, under half of the missing clones reflect an unresolved V gene, and the others are unexplained. V and J calls and clone size are given by that table; D and trimming were obtained from the DNA. For this sample there are some 140,000 clones; 81% appear just once. About 8.4% of the sample goes to the ten largest clones.

Each collaborating institution followed its own protocols to collect whole blood in K2EDTA tubes. For TCRbeta analysis, collaborators shipped samples in one of three forms: frozen whole blood, isolated PBMCs, or DNA extracted from either of those sample types. The source of this sequence is a woman aged 60 to 75 with active or convalescent COVID-19. In this chain, TRBV30 is recombined with TRBJ2-5, with TRBD2 perhaps the D gene, on 5 matching bases. The sequencing input was peripheral blood. DNA sequence: TGTGCCTGGAGTGAGGAGCGGGAGACCCAGTACTTC. Its coded protein is CAWSEERETQYF.